This record looks at one T cell receptor beta chain sequence and its context. What it binds is not known. In germline, CDR1 is SGHVS, CDR2 FQNEAQ. CDR3 length equals 15 residues. V gave up 5 bases and J gave up 4 bases, with 18 bases separating them. The data stem from a study of cytomegalovirus exposure and HLA in healthy donors. General study points: In a later analysis, a missense DCLRE1C variant was linked to TCR beta V- and J-gene trimming.

The PCR ran on 60 Vbeta and 13 Jbeta primers. The data were produced by immunoSEQ multiplex PCR, yet TCRdb's version contains in-frame clones alone and is incomplete. The data hold about 190,000 clones, with more than 85% observed a single time. The sequenced sample was PBMCs. The gene calls are TRBV7-8 and TRBJ2-7, with D tentatively TRBD1 (6 bases). The TCR was taken from a woman between 18 and 29 years old in good health and CMV-seronegative. The CDR3 nucleotides are TGTGCCAGCAGCAAAAACAGGGACACTGGGTACGAGCAGTACTTC. It yields the protein CASSKNRDTGYEQYF.